This TCR beta chain emerged from a study of cytomegalovirus exposure and HLA in healthy donors. Findings of the study overall: In an earlier analysis, about 87% or about 30%: the productive usage of most TCR beta V segments. Some highly shared sequence variants likely arose as a pipeline artifact. It was reported in a later analysis that an Asian-associated ancestry cluster showed fewer N-insertions than the roughly 620-donor mean.

Although they were nominally healthy when sampled, donors likely had unrecorded immune exposures. About this clone: Antigen unknown.

Primers included in the PCR were 60 Vbeta and 13 Jbeta primers. Sequenced by immunoSEQ multiplex PCR; TCRdb stores in-frame clones only, minus some. The sample includes some 150,000 clones, 70% to 80% of them seen just once. The V gene's germline CDR1 is SGHAT and CDR2 FQNNGV. This CDR3 spans 15 amino acids. The ends were cut back, 4 bases at V and 3 bases at J, with 14 bases in the middle. Sequencing was done on a sample of PBMCs. This clonotype was obtained from a man aged 50 or older in good health and CMV-seropositive. The chain combines TRBV11-2 with TRBJ2-3; TRBD2 might be the D (5 bases). As DNA, the CDR3 is TGTGCCAGCAGCTCCCGAACGGGGATAACAGATACGCAGTATTTT. Translation gives CASSSRTGITDTQYF.